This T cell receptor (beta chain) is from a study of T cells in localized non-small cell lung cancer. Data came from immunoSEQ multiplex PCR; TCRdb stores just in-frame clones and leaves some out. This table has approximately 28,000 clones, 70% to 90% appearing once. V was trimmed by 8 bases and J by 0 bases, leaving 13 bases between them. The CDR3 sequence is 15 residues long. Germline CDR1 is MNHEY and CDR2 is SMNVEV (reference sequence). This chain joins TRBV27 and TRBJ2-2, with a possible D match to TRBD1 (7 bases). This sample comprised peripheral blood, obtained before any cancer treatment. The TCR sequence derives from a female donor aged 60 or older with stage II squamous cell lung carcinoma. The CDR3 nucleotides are TGTGCCAGCCGGGGGACAGATCCGAACACCGGGGAGCTGTTTTTT. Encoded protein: CASRGTDPNTGELFF.